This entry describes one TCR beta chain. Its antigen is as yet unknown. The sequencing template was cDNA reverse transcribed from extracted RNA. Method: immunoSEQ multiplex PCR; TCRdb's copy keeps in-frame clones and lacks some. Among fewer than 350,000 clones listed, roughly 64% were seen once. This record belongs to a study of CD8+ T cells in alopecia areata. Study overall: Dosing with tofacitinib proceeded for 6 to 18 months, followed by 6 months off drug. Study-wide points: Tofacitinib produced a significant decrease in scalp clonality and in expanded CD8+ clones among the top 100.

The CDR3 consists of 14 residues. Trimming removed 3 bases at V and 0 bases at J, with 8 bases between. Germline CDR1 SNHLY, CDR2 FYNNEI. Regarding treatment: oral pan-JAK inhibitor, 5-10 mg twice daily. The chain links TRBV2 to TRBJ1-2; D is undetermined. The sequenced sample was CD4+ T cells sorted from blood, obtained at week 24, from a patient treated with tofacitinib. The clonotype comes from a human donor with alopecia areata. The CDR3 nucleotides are TGTGCCAGCAGTGATGTGGGAGCTAACTATGGCTACACCTTC. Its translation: CASSDVGANYGYTF.